The rows below give T cell receptor beta chains drawn from one sample of a study of shared clonotypes between healthy human individuals. The repertoire was sequenced with immunoSEQ multiplex PCR; TCRdb's copy has only in-frame clones and lacks some. The sample shows approximately 1.9 million clones, just over 90% of them seen only once. The sequencing input was naive CD8+ T cells from PBMCs. The receptors stem from a man younger than 35 in good health. Some clones in this sample may be carry-over from other donors' samples. Each CDR3 is given with its conserved first and last residue. A D gene is named only where the DNA matches it firmly. Some rows have no size entry. The others give once, few or many, or a class for an expanded clone.

j_gene | abundance | d_gene | v_gene | CDR3nt | CDR3aa
TRBJ2-1 | NA | TRBD2 | TRBV6-1 | TGTGCCAGCAGTGAGGAAAACGGACTAGCGGGAATCTCCTACAATGAGCAGTTCTTC | CASSEENGLAGISYNEQFF
TRBJ2-6 | NA | NA | TRBV4-3 | TGCGCCAGCAGCCAAGGCGAGTCGGGGGCCAACGTCCTGACTTTC | CASSQGESGANVLTF
TRBJ2-1 | NA | NA | TRBV5-4 | TGTGCCAGCAGCTTGTTAGCGGTATACAATGAGCAGTTCTTC | CASSLLAVYNEQFF
TRBJ2-7 | NA | NA | TRBV5-1 | TGCGCCAGCAGCTTGGGGACTCCCCGCGGGCAGTACTTC | CASSLGTPRGQYF
TRBJ1-2 | NA | NA | TRBV29-1 | TGCAGCGTTGTAGGTGTAGGGAAGAACTATGGCTACACCTTC | CSVVGVGKNYGYTF
TRBJ2-3 | NA | NA | TRBV10-1 | TGCGCCAGCAGTGAAGCAGGGGACGTTGCAGATACGCAGTATTTT | CASSEAGDVADTQYF
TRBJ2-7 | NA | NA | TRBV6-1 | TGTGCCAGCAGTGAAGCGCGTGTAGGGGGGAGCTACGAGCAGTACTTC | CASSEARVGGSYEQYF
TRBJ1-5 | NA | NA | TRBV28 | TGTGCCAGCAGTTTAAGTTCTACAGGGATGAGATCCTTTAATCAGCCCCAGCATTTT | CASSLSSTGMRSFNQPQHF
TRBJ2-7 | NA | NA | TRBV7-9 | TGTGCCAGCAGCCAAGGGGAAGTATCCTACGAGCAGTACTTC | CASSQGEVSYEQYF
TRBJ2-1 | NA | NA | TRBV2 | TGTGCCAGCAGTGATATCGAGGCGCCAAGCTACAATGAGCAGTTCTTC | CASSDIEAPSYNEQFF
TRBJ2-7 | NA | NA | TRBV11-2 | TGTGCCAGCAGCCCCTTACGGACCCACTCCTACGAGCAGTACTTC | CASSPLRTHSYEQYF
TRBJ1-3 | once | NA | TRBV9 | TGTGCCAGCAGCGCACAAACCACCAACTCTGGAAACACCATATATTTT | CASSAQTTNSGNTIYF
TRBJ2-1 | NA | TRBD2 | TRBV27 | TGTGCCAGCAGCGGACTAGCTCTCAATGAGCAGTTCTTC | CASSGLALNEQFF
TRBJ2-7 | NA | NA | TRBV7-9 | TGTGCCAGCAGCCCAGGACTCGTTTACGAGCAGTACTTC | CASSPGLVYEQYF
TRBJ2-7 | NA | TRBD2 | TRBV7-9 | TGTGCCAGCAGCCCCCCCGGGACTAGCGTCGGCGAGCAGTACTTC | CASSPPGTSVGEQYF
TRBJ2-7 | NA | NA | TRBV6-1 | TGTGCCAGCGCGGGGAGGCTAAGGCCCTACGAGCAGTACTTC | CASAGRLRPYEQYF
TRBJ1-1 | NA | NA | TRBV9 | TGTGCCAGCAGCGTAGGTGGGGGGCGCTCTGGGACTGAAGCTTTCTTT | CASSVGGGRSGTEAFF
TRBJ1-2 | NA | NA | TRBV9 | TGTGCCAGCAGCGTAGGCCAGCTCCCATTGGAAGGCTACACCTTC | CASSVGQLPLEGYTF
TRBJ2-7 | NA | NA | TRBV7-2 | TGTGCCAGCAGCTCTCATGTGCACAACCCCTACGAGCAGTACTTC | CASSSHVHNPYEQYF
TRBJ1-2 | NA | NA | TRBV21-1 | TGTGCCAGCAGCAAAACAGACAGGGCGGGAGTGCAGGGCTACACCTTC | CASSKTDRAGVQGYTF